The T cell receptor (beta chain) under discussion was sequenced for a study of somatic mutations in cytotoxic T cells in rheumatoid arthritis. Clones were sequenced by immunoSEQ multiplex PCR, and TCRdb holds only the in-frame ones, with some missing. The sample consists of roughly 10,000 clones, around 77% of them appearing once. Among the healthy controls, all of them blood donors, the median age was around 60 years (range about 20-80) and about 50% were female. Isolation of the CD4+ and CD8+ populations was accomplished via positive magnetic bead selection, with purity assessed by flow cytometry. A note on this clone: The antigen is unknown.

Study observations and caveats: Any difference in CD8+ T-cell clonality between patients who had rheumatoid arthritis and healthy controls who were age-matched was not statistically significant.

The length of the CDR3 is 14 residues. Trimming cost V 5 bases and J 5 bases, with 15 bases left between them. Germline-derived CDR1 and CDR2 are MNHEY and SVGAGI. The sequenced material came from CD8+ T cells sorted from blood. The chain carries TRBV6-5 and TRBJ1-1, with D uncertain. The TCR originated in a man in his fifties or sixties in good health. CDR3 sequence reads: CASSPSLDKTEAFF. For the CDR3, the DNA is TGTGCCAGCAGTCCATCTCTCGACAAGACTGAAGCTTTCTTT.